Listed below are T cell receptor beta chains from one sample, sequenced in a study of OX40 agonist ivuxolimab in advanced cancers. Assay: immunoSEQ multiplex PCR; the TCRdb copy retains only in-frame clones and omits some. The data show 100,000 to 130,000 clones, 80% to 95% seen once. The sequencing used CD4+ or CD8+ T cells sorted from blood, collected in a trial of the OX40 agonist ivuxolimab. These receptor sequences come from an adult with an advanced solid tumor such as melanoma, head and neck, liver or kidney cancer. The CDR3 runs from the conserved cysteine through the conserved F or W. D genes are given only for firm matches. Only some rows state a clone size, as once, few, many or a class for expanded clones.

clone size,D gene,J gene,CDR3 length,V gene,CDR3 protein,CDR3 DNA
-,-,TRBJ1-1,14,TRBV7-9,CASLRGTQNTEAFF,TGTGCCAGCTTGAGAGGGACCCAGAACACTGAAGCTTTCTTT
-,-,TRBJ1-4,14,TRBV30,CAGSWAAPNEKLFF,TGTGCCGGGTCATGGGCAGCGCCTAATGAAAAACTGTTTTTT
-,-,TRBJ2-7,14,TRBV11-2,CASSRLSSSYEQYF,TGTGCCAGCAGCCGACTGTCTAGCTCCTACGAGCAGTACTTC
-,TRBD2,TRBJ2-4,16,TRBV10-3,CAISGGGLEGSGIQYF,TGTGCCATCAGTGGAGGGGGACTAGAGGGGTCAGGCATTCAGTACTTC
once,-,TRBJ1-1,12,TRBV19,CASQGMNTEAFF,TGTGCCAGCCAGGGAATGAACACTGAAGCTTTCTTT
-,-,TRBJ1-5,14,TRBV2,CASSGLYSNQPQHF,TGTGCCAGCTCCGGTCTTTATAGCAATCAGCCCCAGCATTTT
-,-,TRBJ1-2,13,TRBV19,CASSIERENGYTF,TGTGCCAGTAGTATAGAGAGGGAAAATGGCTACACCTTC
-,-,TRBJ2-7,13,TRBV11-3,CASSLYPGYEQYF,TGTGCCAGCAGCTTATATCCAGGGTACGAGCAGTACTTC
-,TRBD1,TRBJ2-2,15,TRBV18,CASSPGTANTGELFF,TGTGCCAGCTCACCGGGGACAGCGAACACCGGGGAGCTGTTTTTT
once,TRBD1,TRBJ2-1,12,TRBV7-9,CASSRQGGEQFF,TGTGCCAGCAGCCGACAGGGCGGTGAGCAGTTCTTC
-,TRBD2,TRBJ2-1,17,TRBV15,CATSRDKGSGSSNEQFF,TGTGCCACCAGCAGAGATAAGGGTAGCGGGAGTAGCAATGAGCAGTTCTTC
-,-,TRBJ2-7,14,TRBV6-4,CASSEVAGPYEQYF,TGTGCCAGCAGTGAGGTCGCAGGTCCCTACGAGCAGTACTTC
-,-,TRBJ2-2,14,TRBV5-1,CASSSKVSTGELFF,TGCGCCAGCAGCTCCAAAGTTAGCACCGGGGAGCTGTTTTTT
once,-,TRBJ2-7,19,TRBV5-1,CASSLGFGQGGGSSYEQYF,TGCGCCAGCAGCTTGGGTTTCGGACAGGGTGGCGGGAGCTCCTACGAGCAGTACTTC
once,-,TRBJ2-3,14,TRBV5-1,CASSSDLNTDTQYF,TGCGCCAGCAGCTCGGATCTCAACACAGATACGCAGTATTTT
-,TRBD1,TRBJ2-5,14,TRBV5-1,CASSYGQGRETQYF,TGCGCCAGCAGCTACGGACAGGGGCGGGAGACCCAGTACTTC
-,TRBD1,TRBJ1-5,15,TRBV6-5,CASRDPGQGNQPQHF,TGTGCCAGCAGAGATCCGGGACAGGGAAATCAGCCCCAGCATTTT
-,-,TRBJ2-1,14,TRBV29-1,CSVSRAVSYNEQFF,TGCAGCGTGAGCCGGGCAGTCTCCTACAATGAGCAGTTCTTC
-,-,TRBJ2-7,12,TRBV2,CASSDSSYEQYF,TGTGCCAGCAGTGACAGCTCCTACGAGCAGTACTTC
-,TRBD2,TRBJ2-2,16,TRBV2,CASSENLAGVGGELFF,TGTGCCAGCAGTGAAAATTTAGCGGGAGTGGGCGGGGAGCTGTTTTTT
-,TRBD1,TRBJ2-3,13,TRBV29-1,CSVEDRGGDTQYF,TGCAGCGTTGAGGACAGGGGGGGAGATACGCAGTATTTT
-,TRBD2,TRBJ2-1,16,TRBV7-8,CASSLAGLAGYNEQFF,TGTGCCAGCAGCTTAGCCGGACTAGCGGGCTACAATGAGCAGTTCTTC
-,TRBD2,TRBJ2-7,16,TRBV9,CASSVDVRGGLYEQYF,TGTGCCAGCAGCGTAGACGTGCGGGGGGGACTCTACGAGCAGTACTTC
-,TRBD1,TRBJ2-1,18,TRBV10-1,CASIGQGSSSSSYNEQFF,TGCGCCAGCATTGGACAGGGGTCTTCCTCGAGCTCCTACAATGAGCAGTTCTTC
-,-,TRBJ2-3,17,TRBV6-1,CASSAVPGLASTDTQYF,TGTGCCAGCAGTGCGGTACCAGGGCTAGCTAGCACAGATACGCAGTATTTT
-,-,TRBJ2-7,13,TRBV14,CASSQVTVYEQYF,TGTGCCAGCAGCCAAGTTACAGTCTACGAGCAGTACTTC
-,TRBD2,TRBJ2-3,17,TRBV5-1,CASSPISSGTLTDTQYF,TGCGCCAGCAGCCCAATTTCTAGCGGGACACTTACAGATACGCAGTATTTT
once,-,TRBJ1-4,17,TRBV5-1,CASSLTGAGATNEKLFF,TGCGCCAGCAGCTTGACAGGAGCAGGGGCAACTAATGAAAAACTGTTTTTT
-,TRBD1,TRBJ2-7,15,TRBV19,CASSPLRDRAYEQYF,TGTGCCAGTAGTCCCCTCCGGGACAGGGCTTACGAGCAGTACTTC
-,-,TRBJ2-7,13,TRBV2,CASRRDGSYEQYF,TGTGCCAGCAGGCGGGACGGCTCCTACGAGCAGTACTTC
-,-,TRBJ2-7,15,TRBV9,CASSPGRILSYEQYF,TGTGCCAGCAGCCCCGGCAGGATACTCTCCTACGAGCAGTACTTC
-,-,TRBJ1-2,15,TRBV4-2,CASSQELQGLSGYTF,TGTGCCAGCAGCCAGGAACTACAGGGTTTGTCTGGCTACACCTTC